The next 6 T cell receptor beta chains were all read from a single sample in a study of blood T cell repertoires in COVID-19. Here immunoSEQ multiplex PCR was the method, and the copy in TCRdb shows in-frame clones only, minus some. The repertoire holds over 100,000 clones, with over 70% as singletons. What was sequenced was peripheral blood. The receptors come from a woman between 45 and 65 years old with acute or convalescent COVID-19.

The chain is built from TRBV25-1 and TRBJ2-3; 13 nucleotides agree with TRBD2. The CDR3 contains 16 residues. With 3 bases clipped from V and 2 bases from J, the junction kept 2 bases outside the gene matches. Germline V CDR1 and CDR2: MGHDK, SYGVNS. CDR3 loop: CASSDGLAGDTDTQYF. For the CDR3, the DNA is TGTGCCAGCAGTGACGGACTAGCGGGGGACACAGATACGCAGTATTTT.

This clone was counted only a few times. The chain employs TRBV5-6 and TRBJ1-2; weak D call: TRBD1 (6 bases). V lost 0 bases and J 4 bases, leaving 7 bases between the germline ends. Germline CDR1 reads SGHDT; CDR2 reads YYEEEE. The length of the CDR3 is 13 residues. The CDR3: CASSLDRAYGYTF. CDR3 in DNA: TGTGCCAGCAGCTTGGACAGGGCCTATGGCTACACCTTC.

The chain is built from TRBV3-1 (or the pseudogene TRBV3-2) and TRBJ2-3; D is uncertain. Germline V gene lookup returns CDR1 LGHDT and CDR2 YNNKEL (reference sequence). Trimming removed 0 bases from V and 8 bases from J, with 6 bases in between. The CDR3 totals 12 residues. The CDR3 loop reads CASSQEARTQYF. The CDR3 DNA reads TGTGCCAGCAGCCAAGAGGCCCGTACGCAGTATTTT.

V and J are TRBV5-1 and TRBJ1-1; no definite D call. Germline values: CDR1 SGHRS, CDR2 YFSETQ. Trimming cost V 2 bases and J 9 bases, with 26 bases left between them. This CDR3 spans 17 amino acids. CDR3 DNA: TGCGCCAGCAGCTTACTGCCCGTAGCTCAGCGGGTGCCACAAGCTTTCTTT. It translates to CASSLLPVAQRVPQAFF.

Written as DNA, the CDR3 is TGCGCCAGCAGCTTGGAACCGGGGCAAGAGACCCAGTACTTC. Protein product: CASSLEPGQETQYF. V gene TRBV5-1 combines with J gene TRBJ2-5; possible D gene TRBD2, 5 bases. This CDR3 has 14 residues. Trimming removed 0 bases from V and 2 bases from J, with 8 bases in between. Germline lookup yields CDR1 SGHRS and CDR2 YFSETQ.

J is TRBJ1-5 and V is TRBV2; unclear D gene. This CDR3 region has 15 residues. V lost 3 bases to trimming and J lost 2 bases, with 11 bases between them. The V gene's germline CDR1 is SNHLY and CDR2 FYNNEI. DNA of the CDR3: TGTGCCAGCAGTGATGGTTCAGTGGGCAATCAGCCCCAGCATTTT. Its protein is CASSDGSVGNQPQHF.